This T cell receptor (beta chain) derives from a study of blood T cells in healthy people across ages. Overall study results and limits: The long-lived group displayed more naive CD4+ cells, plus higher diversity, than the aged donors did. It was not possible, with unsorted PBMCs, to conclusively compare naive and antigen-experienced cells.

Primed by a sample-barcoded 5' primer and a J-beta primer mix, a second PCR proceeded for about 6 to 12 cycles. In TCRdb, the 5' RACE reads were re-called with MiXCR into one record per CDR3 protein. This table holds 650,000 to 1,000,000 distinct CDR3 sequences, more than 35% found once. On this clonotype itself: Its antigen is undetermined.

With V trimmed by 5 bases and J by 4 bases, 8 bases remained unmatched. The CDR3 loop spans 15 amino acids. Per the germline V gene, CDR1 is SGHTA and CDR2 is FQGNSA. The clonotype comes from a man at least 80 years old in good health. The sequenced material came from blood. The chain uses TRBV7-2 and TRBJ2-7, with 10 bases matching TRBD2. This CDR3 reads CASSPGLAEPYEQYF. The CDR3 nucleotides are TGTGCCAGCAGCCCCGGACTAGCGGAACCTTACGAGCAGTACTTC.